The 11 T cell receptor beta chains below were found in one sample sequenced in a study of blood T cells in healthy people across ages. Next came a second PCR, run for 7 to 11 cycles, which used a sample-barcoded 5' primer along with a J-beta primer mix. TCRdb ran MiXCR on the 5' RACE reads and lists one entry per CDR3 protein. The table lists fewer than 600,000 distinct CDR3 sequences, around a quarter of them singletons. This sample also appeared in a second study, on T cells of mothers and their children.

Sequencing was performed on blood. The receptors come from a boy aged 2-15 years in good health.

This rearrangement joins TRBV6-5 to TRBJ1-1, with unresolved D. Germline-derived CDR1 and CDR2 are MNHEY and SVGAGI. This CDR3 is 15 amino acids long. V dropped 2 bases and J dropped 0 bases, with 10 bases sitting between them. CDR3 bases: TGTGCCAGCAGTTACGATGCACGTTTGAACACTGAAGCTTTCTTT. It encodes CASSYDARLNTEAFF.

V and J are TRBV3-1 and TRBJ2-5; no clear D. The better agreement between TRBJ2-1 and the DNA end casts doubt on the J call. There are 16 residues in the CDR3. In germline, CDR1 is LGHDT, CDR2 YNNKEL (reference sequence). The CDR3 sequence is CASSQESGGPYNEQFF. The CDR3 region has the DNA TGTGCCAGCAGCCAAGAGTCGGGCGGTCCCTACAATGAGCAGTTCTTC.

This chain connects TRBV7-9 to TRBJ2-7; D unclear. CDR3 length: 16 residues. V was clipped by 1 base and J by 5 bases, with 18 bases between them. Looked up from germline, CDR1 is SEHNR and CDR2 is FQNEAQ (reference sequence). CDR3 sequence reads: CASSLGTVTIVHEQYF. Written as DNA, the CDR3 is TGTGCCAGCAGCTTAGGGACGGTAACTATAGTCCACGAGCAGTACTTC.

The J gene is TRBJ1-1, the V gene TRBV4-3, with D possibly TRBD1 on 6 matching bases. The CDR3 spans 15 residues. Per the germline V gene, CDR1 is LGHNA and CDR2 is YSLEER. Trimming removed 4 bases at V and 4 bases at J, with 16 bases between. The CDR3 spells CASSRDAQGATEAFF. DNA of the CDR3: TGCGCCAGCAGCCGAGATGCACAGGGAGCCACTGAAGCTTTCTTT.

This clonotype was seen a few times. This chain links TRBV7-9 with TRBJ1-4; D may be TRBD1 (5 bases). The germline V gene encodes CDR1 SEHNR and CDR2 FQNEAQ (reference sequence). The CDR3 is made up of 16 amino acids. Trimming cost V 5 bases and J 10 bases, with 23 bases left between them. The CDR3 here is CASSLTRPGKVGKLFF. The CDR3 region has the DNA TGTGCCAGCAGCCTAACGCGCCCAGGGAAGGTTGGAAAACTGTTTTTT.

This clonotype was counted between two and nine times. The chain joins TRBV7-8 to TRBJ2-3; D perhaps matches TRBD2 (5 bases). CDR3 length: 12 amino acids. V lost 6 bases to trimming and J lost 7 bases, with 11 bases between them. CDR1 and CDR2 (germline): SGHVS, FQNEAQ. The CDR3 is CASSLTTYTQYF. In nucleotides, the CDR3 is TGTGCCAGCAGTCTGACTACCTATACGCAGTATTTT.

This clonotype has more than one count but fewer than ten. The chain has TRBV2 and TRBJ1-2; D uncertain. V was trimmed by 3 bases and J by 8 bases, leaving 7 bases between them. The length of the CDR3 is 11 residues. CDR1 and CDR2 from the germline V gene are SNHLY and FYNNEI. CDR3 in DNA: TGTGCCAGCAGTGAGAAAGTCGGCTACACCTTC. It is translated as CASSEKVGYTF.

The chain employs TRBV28 and TRBJ2-5; maybe TRBD1 (5 bases). Germline-derived CDR1 and CDR2 are MDHEN and SYDVKM. Trimming stripped 6 bases from V and 1 base from J, with 12 bases between. The CDR3 covers 14 residues. CDR3 sequence reads: CASRVRQLQETQYF. The CDR3 bases are TGTGCCAGCAGGGTTAGACAGCTCCAAGAGACCCAGTACTTC.

The chain employs TRBV10-3 and TRBJ1-2; D possibly corresponds to TRBD1 (5 bases). Germline V CDR1 and CDR2: ENHRY, SYGVKD. The CDR3 is made up of 14 amino acids. Trimming took 6 bases from V and 7 from J, leaving 18 bases between them. CDR3 in amino acids: CAISNGADLGGYTF. The CDR3 DNA follows: TGTGCCATCAGCAACGGGGCCGATCTGGGTGGCTACACCTTC.

J is TRBJ2-7 and V is TRBV20-1, with D possibly being TRBD1 (6 bases). Trimming removed 2 bases at V and 1 base at J, with 9 bases between. CDR3 length: 13 residues. CDR1 is DFQATT, CDR2 SNEGSKA, per germline (reference sequence). The CDR3 sequence: CSARNRASYEQYF. The CDR3 DNA follows: TGCAGTGCTAGAAACAGGGCGTCCTACGAGCAGTACTTC.

The rearrangement joins TRBV12-3 or TRBV12-4 to TRBJ1-2; D might be TRBD1 (5 bases). The CDR3 has 14 residues. Trimming left V 6 bases short and J 7 bases short, with 18 bases between. The CDR3 reads CASSPQIQGFGYTF. DNA for the CDR3: TGTGCCAGCAGCCCTCAGATCCAGGGATTTGGCTACACCTTC.